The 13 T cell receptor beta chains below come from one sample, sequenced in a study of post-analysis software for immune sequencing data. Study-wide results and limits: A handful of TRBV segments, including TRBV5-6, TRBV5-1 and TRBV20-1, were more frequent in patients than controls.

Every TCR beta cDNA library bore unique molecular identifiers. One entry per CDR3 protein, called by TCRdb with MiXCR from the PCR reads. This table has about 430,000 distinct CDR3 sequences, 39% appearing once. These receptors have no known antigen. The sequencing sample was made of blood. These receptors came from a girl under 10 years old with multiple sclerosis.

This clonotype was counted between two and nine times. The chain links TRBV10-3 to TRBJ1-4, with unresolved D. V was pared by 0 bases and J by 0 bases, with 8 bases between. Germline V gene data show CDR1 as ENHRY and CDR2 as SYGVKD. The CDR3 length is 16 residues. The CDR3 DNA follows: TGTGCCATCAGTGAGTCGACCGTAGCAACTAATGAAAAACTGTTTTTT. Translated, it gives CAISESTVATNEKLFF.

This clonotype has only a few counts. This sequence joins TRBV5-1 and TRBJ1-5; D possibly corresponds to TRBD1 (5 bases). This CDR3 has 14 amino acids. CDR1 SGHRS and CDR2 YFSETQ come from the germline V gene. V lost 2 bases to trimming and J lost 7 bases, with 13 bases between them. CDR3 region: CASSFNGREQPQHF. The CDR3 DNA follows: TGCGCCAGCAGCTTTAATGGCAGGGAACAGCCCCAGCATTTT. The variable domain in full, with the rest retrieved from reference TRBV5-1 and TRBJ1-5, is KAGVTQTPRYLIKTRGQQVTLSCSPISGHRSVSWYQQTPGQGLQFLFEYFSETQRNKGNFPGRFSGRQFSNSRSEMNVSTLELGDSALYLCASSFNGREQPQHFGDGTRLSIL.

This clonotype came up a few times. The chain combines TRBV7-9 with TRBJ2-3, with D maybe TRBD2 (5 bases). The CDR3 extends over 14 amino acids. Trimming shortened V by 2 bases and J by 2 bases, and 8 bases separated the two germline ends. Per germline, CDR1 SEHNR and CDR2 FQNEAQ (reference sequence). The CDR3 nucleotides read TGTGCCAGCAGCTTAAGCGGATTCACAGATACGCAGTATTTT. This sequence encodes CASSLSGFTDTQYF.

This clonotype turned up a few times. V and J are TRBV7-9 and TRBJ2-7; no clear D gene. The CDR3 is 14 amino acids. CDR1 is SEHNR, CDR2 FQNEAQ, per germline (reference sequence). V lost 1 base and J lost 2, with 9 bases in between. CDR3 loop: CASSLGSTTYEQYF. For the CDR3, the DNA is TGTGCCAGCAGCTTAGGAAGCACCACCTACGAGCAGTACTTC.

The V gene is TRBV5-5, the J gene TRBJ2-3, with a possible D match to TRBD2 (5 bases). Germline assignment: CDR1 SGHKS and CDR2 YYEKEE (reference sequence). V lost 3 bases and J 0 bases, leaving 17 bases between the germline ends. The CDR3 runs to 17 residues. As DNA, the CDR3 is TGTGCCAGCAGCTCCCGGCGGGTTCAAGCTAGCACAGATACGCAGTATTTT. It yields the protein CASSSRRVQASTDTQYF.

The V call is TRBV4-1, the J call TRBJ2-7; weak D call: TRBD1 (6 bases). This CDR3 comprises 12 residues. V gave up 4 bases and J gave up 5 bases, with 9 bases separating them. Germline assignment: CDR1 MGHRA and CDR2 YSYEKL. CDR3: CASSLDSHEQYF. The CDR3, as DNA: TGCGCCAGCAGCCTGGACAGCCACGAGCAGTACTTC.

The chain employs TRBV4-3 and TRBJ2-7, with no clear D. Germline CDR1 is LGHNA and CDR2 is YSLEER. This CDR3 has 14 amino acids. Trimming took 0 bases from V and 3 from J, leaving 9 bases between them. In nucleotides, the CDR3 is TGCGCCAGCAGCCAAGATATAGGCGGCTACGAGCAGTACTTC. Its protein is CASSQDIGGYEQYF.

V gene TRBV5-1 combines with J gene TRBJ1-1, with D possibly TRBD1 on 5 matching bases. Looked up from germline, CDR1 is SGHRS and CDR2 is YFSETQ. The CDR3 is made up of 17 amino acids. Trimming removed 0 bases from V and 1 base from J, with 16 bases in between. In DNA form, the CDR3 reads TGCGCCAGCAGCTTGGGGGGGGGAGCCCTCTCGAACACTGAAGCTTTCTTT. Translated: CASSLGGGALSNTEAFF.

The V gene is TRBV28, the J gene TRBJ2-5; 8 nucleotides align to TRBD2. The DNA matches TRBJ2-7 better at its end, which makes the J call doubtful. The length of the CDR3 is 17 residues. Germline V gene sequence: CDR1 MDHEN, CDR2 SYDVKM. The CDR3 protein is CASSQVTGGDEVYEQYF. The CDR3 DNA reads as TGTGCCAGCAGTCAAGTAACCGGGGGGGATGAGGTTTACGAGCAGTACTTC.

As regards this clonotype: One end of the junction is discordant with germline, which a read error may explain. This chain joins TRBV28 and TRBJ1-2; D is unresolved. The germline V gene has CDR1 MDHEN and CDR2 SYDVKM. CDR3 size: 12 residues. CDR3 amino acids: CVSSLYPGGYTF. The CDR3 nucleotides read TGTGTCAGCAGTTTGTACCCCGGAGGCTACACCTTC.

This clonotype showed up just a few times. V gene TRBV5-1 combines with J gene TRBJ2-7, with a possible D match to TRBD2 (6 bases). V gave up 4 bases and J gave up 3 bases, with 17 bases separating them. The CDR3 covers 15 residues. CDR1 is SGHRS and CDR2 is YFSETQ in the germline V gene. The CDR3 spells CASSGGTFTYYEQYF. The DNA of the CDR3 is TGCGCCAGCAGCGGCGGGACGTTCACTTACTACGAGCAGTACTTC.

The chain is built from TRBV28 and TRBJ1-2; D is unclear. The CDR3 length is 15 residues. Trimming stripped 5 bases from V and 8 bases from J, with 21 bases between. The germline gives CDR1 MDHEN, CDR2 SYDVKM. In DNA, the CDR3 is TGTGCCAGCAGTCCTTGGACGCAACCGATGGGAGGCTACACCTTC. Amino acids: CASSPWTQPMGGYTF.

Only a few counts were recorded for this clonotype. This chain's CDR3 is CASSSYGPSKSDEQYF. The CDR3, as DNA: TGTGCCAGCAGCTCGTACGGCCCTAGCAAGAGCGACGAGCAGTACTTC. The V and J genes are TRBV7-3 and TRBJ2-5; tentatively, D is TRBD2 (5 bases). TRBJ2-7 explains the end of the DNA better; the J call may be wrong. Germline lookup yields CDR1 SGHTA and CDR2 FQGTGA. The CDR3 runs to 16 residues.